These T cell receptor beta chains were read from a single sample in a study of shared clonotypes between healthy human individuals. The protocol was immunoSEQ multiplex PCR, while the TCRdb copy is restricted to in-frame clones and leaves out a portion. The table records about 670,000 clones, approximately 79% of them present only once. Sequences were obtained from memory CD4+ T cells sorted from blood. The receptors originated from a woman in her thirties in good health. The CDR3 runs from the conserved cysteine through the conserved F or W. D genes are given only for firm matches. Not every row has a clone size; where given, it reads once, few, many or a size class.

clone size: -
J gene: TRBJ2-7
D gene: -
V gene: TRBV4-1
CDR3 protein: CASSPEAAPIYEQYF
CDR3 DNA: TGCGCCAGCAGCCCGGAGGCGGCGCCTATCTACGAGCAGTACTTC

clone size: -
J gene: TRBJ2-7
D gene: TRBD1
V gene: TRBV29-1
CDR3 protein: CSVRTGNEQYF
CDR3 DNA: TGCAGCGTTCGGACAGGGAACGAGCAGTACTTC

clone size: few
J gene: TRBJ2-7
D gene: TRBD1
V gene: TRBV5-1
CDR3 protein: CASCPGTESNEQYF
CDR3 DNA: TGCGCCAGCTGCCCCGGGACAGAGTCTAACGAGCAGTACTTC

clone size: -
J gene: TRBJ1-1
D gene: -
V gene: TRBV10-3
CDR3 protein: CAISESVRQNTEAFF
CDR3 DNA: TGTGCCATCAGTGAAAGTGTAAGACAGAACACTGAAGCTTTCTTT

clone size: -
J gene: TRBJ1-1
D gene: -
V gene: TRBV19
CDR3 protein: CATAGSSGRTEAFF
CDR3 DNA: TGTGCCACCGCAGGGAGTTCGGGTCGCACTGAAGCTTTCTTT

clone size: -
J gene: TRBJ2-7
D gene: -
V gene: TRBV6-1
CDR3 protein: CASSEAPTHEQYF
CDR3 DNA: TGTGCCAGCAGTGAAGCGCCAACACACGAGCAGTACTTC

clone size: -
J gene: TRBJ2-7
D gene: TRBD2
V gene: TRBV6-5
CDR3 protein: CASSYSPSGRNEQYF
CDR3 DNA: TGTGCCAGCAGTTACTCTCCTAGCGGGAGGAACGAGCAGTACTTC

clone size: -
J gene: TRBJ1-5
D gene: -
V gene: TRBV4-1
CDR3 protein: CASSQGLYSNQPQHF
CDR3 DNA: TGCGCCAGCAGCCAGGGACTATATAGCAATCAGCCCCAGCATTTT

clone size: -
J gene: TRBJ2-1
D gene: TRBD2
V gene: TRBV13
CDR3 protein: CASSPPGGSSYNEQFF
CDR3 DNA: TGTGCCAGCAGCCCCCCCGGCGGGAGCTCCTACAATGAGCAGTTCTTC

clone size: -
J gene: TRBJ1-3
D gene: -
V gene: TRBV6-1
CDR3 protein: CASSELTQGSGNTIYF
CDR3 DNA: TGTGCCAGCAGTGAACTCACCCAGGGATCTGGAAACACCATATATTTT